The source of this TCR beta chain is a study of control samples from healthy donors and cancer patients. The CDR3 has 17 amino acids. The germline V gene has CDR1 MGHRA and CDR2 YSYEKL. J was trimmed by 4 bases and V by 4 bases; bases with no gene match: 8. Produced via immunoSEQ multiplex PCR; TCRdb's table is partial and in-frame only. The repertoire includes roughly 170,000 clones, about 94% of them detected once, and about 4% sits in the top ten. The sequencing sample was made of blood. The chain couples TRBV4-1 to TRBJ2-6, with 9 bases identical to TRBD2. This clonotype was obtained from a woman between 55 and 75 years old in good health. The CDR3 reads CASSPSGALLGANVLTF. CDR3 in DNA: TGCGCCAGCAGCCCTAGCGGGGCCCTGTTAGGGGCCAACGTCCTGACTTTC.